The 31 T cell receptor beta chains below come from one sample, sequenced in a study of T cell repertoires in cytomegalovirus infection. These TCRs' antigens remain unknown. Each CDR3 protein gets one entry after TCRdb re-called the reads with MiXCR. The data hold around 300,000 distinct CDR3 sequences, with 20% to 25% observed a single time. This specimen was cultured PBMCs, taken from culture after CMV antigen stimulation. These receptors originate from a human donor in good health (CMV status not recorded). Some clones in this sample may be carry-over from other donors' samples.

The chain employs TRBV11-2 and TRBJ1-1; D not certain. Germline lookup yields CDR1 SGHAT and CDR2 FQNNGV. The CDR3 runs 13 residues. The V end was cut by 5 bases, the J end by 2 bases, with 9 bases between. CDR3 in amino acids: CASSTSFNTEAFF. CDR3 bases: TGTGCCAGCAGCACCTCTTTTAACACTGAAGCTTTCTTT.

This chain joins TRBV5-4 and TRBJ2-5; D not resolved. The CDR3 is 18 residues long. CDR1 is SGHNT and CDR2 is YYREEE in the germline V gene (reference sequence). The ends were cut back, 0 bases at V and 0 bases at J, with 18 bases in the middle. The CDR3 here is CASSLARGFGGYQETQYF. The CDR3 DNA is TGTGCCAGCAGCTTGGCCCGCGGCTTTGGCGGCTACCAAGAGACCCAGTACTTC.

This clonotype was counted many times. The gene calls are TRBV24-1 and TRBJ2-7; 7 bases are shared with TRBD1. The germline V gene has CDR1 KGHDR and CDR2 SFDVKD. The CDR3 sequence is 13 residues long. V lost 5 bases to trimming and J lost 4 bases; unmatched junction nucleotides: 4. Here the CDR3 reads CATSAWDRYEQYF. For the CDR3, the DNA is TGTGCCACCAGTGCCTGGGACAGATACGAGCAGTACTTC.

This chain connects TRBV7-2 to TRBJ2-7; D call uncertain. The CDR3 has 13 amino acids. Germline values: CDR1 SGHTA, CDR2 FQGNSA. V lost 5 bases to trimming and J lost 6 bases, with 14 bases between them. The CDR3 sequence: CASSPRSWGEQYF. DNA of the CDR3: TGTGCCAGCAGCCCCCGATCCTGGGGCGAGCAGTACTTC.

This clonotype turned up a few times. The chain's CDR3 is CSVSTGGGTDTQYF. CDR3 in DNA: TGCAGCGTTTCGACCGGCGGGGGCACAGATACGCAGTATTTT. The rearrangement joins TRBV29-1 to TRBJ2-3, with D possibly matching TRBD2 (6 bases). Per germline, CDR1 SQVTM and CDR2 ANQGSEA. The germline V and J ends were trimmed by 5 bases and 1 base, with 13 bases remaining between them. This CDR3 is built from 14 residues.

The chain combines TRBV29-1 with TRBJ2-7; perhaps TRBD2 as D (5 bases). Looked up from germline, CDR1 is SQVTM and CDR2 is ANQGSEA. Trimming removed 0 bases from V and 2 bases from J, with 8 bases in between. The CDR3 length is 13 residues. CDR3 region: CSVEESGTYEQYF. CDR3 DNA sequence: TGCAGCGTTGAAGAGAGCGGCACCTACGAGCAGTACTTC.

The chain recombines TRBV5-6 with TRBJ2-1; D is unclear. Germline CDR1 is SGHDT and CDR2 is YYEEEE. Trimming pared 1 base from V and 3 bases from J, leaving 8 bases between. This CDR3 is 14 amino acids long. CDR3 DNA sequence: TGTGCCAGCAGCTTGAGACTTAACTACAATGAGCAGTTCTTC. Its translation: CASSLRLNYNEQFF.

This clonotype has more than one count but fewer than ten. The rearrangement uses TRBV5-4 and TRBJ2-7, with D unclear. There are 13 residues in the CDR3. Germline values: CDR1 SGHNT, CDR2 YYREEE (reference sequence). Deletions cut 4 bases from V and 13 bases from J, with 21 bases between. The CDR3 nucleotides are TGTGCCAGCAGCGACGGCGGCTCCATAGGCTATTACTTC. It is translated as CASSDGGSIGYYF.

In its sample, this clonotype was seen a few times. The J gene is TRBJ2-3, the V gene TRBV20-1; no clear D. CDR1 and CDR2 from the germline V gene are DFQATT and SNEGSKA (reference sequence). V shed 3 bases and J shed 3 bases, with 16 bases lying between them. This CDR3 is 15 amino acids long. The CDR3 loop reads CSASLSRVWTDTQYF. The CDR3 DNA reads TGCAGTGCTAGTTTGTCCCGGGTGTGGACAGATACGCAGTATTTT.

This clonotype was found a few times. The chain links TRBV6-5 to TRBJ2-7, with 10 bases that match TRBD1. Germline lookup yields CDR1 MNHEY and CDR2 SVGAGI. The CDR3 runs 16 residues. J gave up 4 bases and V 2 bases, and 8 bases lay outside the gene matches. The CDR3 protein is CASSYEPPGQGYEQYV. The CDR3 bases are TGTGCCAGCAGTTACGAGCCCCCGGGACAGGGGTACGAGCAGTACGTC.

The rearrangement uses TRBV28 and TRBJ2-7, with D maybe TRBD1 (6 bases). Between the trimmed V and J ends, which lost 5 bases and 6 bases, there was a span of 14 bases. CDR1 and CDR2 from the germline V gene are MDHEN and SYDVKM. The CDR3 consists of 13 residues. This chain's CDR3 is CASSGQPVVEQYF. In DNA, the CDR3 is TGTGCCAGCAGTGGACAGCCGGTTGTCGAGCAGTACTTC.

The rearrangement joins TRBV2 to TRBJ2-1; TRBD2 matches 11 bases. The trim removed 1 base at V and 10 bases at J, leaving 6 bases unmatched. CDR1 and CDR2 from the germline V gene are SNHLY and FYNNEI. The CDR3 length is 15 residues. In DNA form, the CDR3 reads TGTGCCAGCAGTGAAGTACTAGCGGGAGTGGGGGAGCAGTTCTTC. Its protein product is CASSEVLAGVGEQFF.

Ten or more counts support this clonotype. The chain uses TRBV19 and TRBJ1-3; 7 bases match TRBD1. The CDR3 runs 15 residues. After removal of 5 bases from V and 2 bases from J, the junction contained 6 bases not matched to a gene. Per the germline V gene, CDR1 is LNHDA and CDR2 is SQIVND (reference sequence). CDR3 sequence (DNA): TGTGCCAGTAGTGGACCTACAGGGGCTGGAAACACCATATATTTT. It yields the protein CASSGPTGAGNTIYF.

This chain uses TRBV15 with TRBJ2-2, with 7 bases matching TRBD2. CDR3 length: 15 amino acids. The V segment lost 5 bases and the J segment 5 bases; nucleotides outside the gene matches: 8. Germline CDR1 LNHNV, CDR2 YYDKDF (reference sequence). The CDR3 DNA sequence: TGTGCCACCAGCCCAAACCGGGGGGTGACCGGGGAGCTGTTTTTT. This codes for CATSPNRGVTGELFF.

The CDR3 region has the DNA TGTGCCAGTAGTACCACGGGGAGATCGAACACTGAAGCTTTCTTT. As protein: CASSTTGRSNTEAFF. The V and J genes are TRBV19 and TRBJ1-1; D gene unclear. Deletions cut 4 bases from V and 1 base from J, with 13 bases between. This CDR3 has 15 residues. Germline V gene sequence: CDR1 LNHDA, CDR2 SQIVND (reference sequence). The variable domain in full, completed from reference TRBV19 and TRBJ1-1, reads DGGITQSPKYLFRKEGQNVTLSCEQNLNHDAMYWYRQDPGQGLRLIYYSQIVNDFQKGDIAEGYSVSREKKESFPLTVTSAQKNPTAFYLCASSTTGRSNTEAFFGQGTRLTVV.

This sequence joins TRBV6-6 and TRBJ2-1; 8 nucleotides align to TRBD2. CDR3 length: 15 residues. Germline V gene sequence: CDR1 MNHNY, CDR2 SVGAGI (reference sequence). V gave up 6 bases and J gave up 2 bases; unmatched junction bases: 6. CDR3 DNA: TGTGCCAGCAGCCGCGAGACTAGCGCCTACAATGAGCAGTTCTTC. It specifies CASSRETSAYNEQFF.

The sample holds a few counts of this clonotype. The J gene is TRBJ2-2, the V gene TRBV19; TRBD2 matches 14 bases. The junction had 10 bases not matched to a gene; V was cut back by 5 bases and J by 5 bases. This CDR3 comprises 18 residues. In germline, CDR1 is LNHDA, CDR2 SQIVND (reference sequence). CDR3 sequence: CASSAGTSGRGETGELFF. CDR3 in DNA: TGTGCCAGTAGTGCTGGGACTAGCGGGAGAGGGGAAACCGGGGAGCTGTTTTTT. The full variable domain, rest sourced from reference TRBV19 and TRBJ2-2, is DGGITQSPKYLFRKEGQNVTLSCEQNLNHDAMYWYRQDPGQGLRLIYYSQIVNDFQKGDIAEGYSVSREKKESFPLTVTSAQKNPTAFYLCASSAGTSGRGETGELFFGEGSRLTVL.

The chain is built from TRBV7-2 and TRBJ2-3; 10 bases agree with TRBD2. Germline loops: CDR1 SGHTA, CDR2 FQGNSA. The CDR3 consists of 16 residues. Unmatched junction bases numbered 6, after V lost 2 bases and J lost 4 bases. Written as DNA, the CDR3 is TGTGCCAGCAGCTTATCAAGCGGGAGGGCCGCAGATACGCAGTATTTT. Protein: CASSLSSGRAADTQYF.

This clonotype was detected many times. The chain has TRBV7-2 and TRBJ1-3; D not resolved. CDR1 and CDR2 (germline): SGHTA, FQGNSA. V shed 6 bases and J shed 1 base, with 7 bases lying between them. The CDR3 covers 13 residues. In DNA form, the CDR3 reads TGTGCCAGCAGGACTATATCTGGAAACACCATATATTTT. It specifies CASRTISGNTIYF.

There are a few counts of this clonotype. The J gene is TRBJ2-1, the V gene TRBV15; either TRBD1 or TRBD2 may fit D (5 bases each). This CDR3 spans 14 amino acids. The V and J ends lost 5 bases and 8 bases respectively, with 16 bases between them. The germline V gene encodes CDR1 LNHNV and CDR2 YYDKDF (reference sequence). This CDR3 reads CATSALVGADEQFF. The CDR3 DNA sequence: TGTGCCACCAGCGCGCTCGTCGGGGCCGATGAGCAGTTCTTC.

The V gene is TRBV4-3, the J gene TRBJ1-1, with 9 bases lining up with TRBD1. The CDR3 runs to 16 residues. Germline V gene lookup returns CDR1 LGHNA and CDR2 YSLEER. V lost 4 bases to trimming and J lost 1 base; unmatched junction nucleotides: 7. CDR3 in amino acids: CASSRWTGARNTEAFF. The CDR3 DNA reads TGCGCCAGCAGCCGATGGACAGGGGCTAGGAACACTGAAGCTTTCTTT.

This clonotype has at least ten counts. The genes are TRBV7-6 and TRBJ2-1; 12 bases map to TRBD2. V lost 6 bases and J lost 7; bases outside the gene matches: 19. CDR1 and CDR2 from the germline V gene are SGHVS and FNYEAQ. The CDR3 loop spans 19 amino acids. The CDR3 DNA reads as TGTGCCAGCAGTCCCCCCCTCGGACTAGCGGGACCTATTGGGAATGAGCAGTTCTTC. It specifies CASSPPLGLAGPIGNEQFF.

This clonotype was seen more than once but under ten times. This chain joins TRBV20-1 and TRBJ2-5, with 7 bases identical to TRBD2. CDR1 and CDR2 (germline): DFQATT, SNEGSKA (reference sequence). J was trimmed by 5 bases and V by 4 bases; bases with no gene match: 13. The CDR3 consists of 15 residues. CDR3 loop: CSATNPLAEGETQYF. The CDR3 DNA follows: TGCAGTGCTACTAATCCTCTAGCGGAGGGGGAGACCCAGTACTTC.

In this sample, this clonotype turned up a few times. V usage is TRBV20-1 and J usage is TRBJ2-2, with a possible D match to TRBD2 (6 bases). This CDR3 spans 16 amino acids. The germline V gene encodes CDR1 DFQATT and CDR2 SNEGSKA (reference sequence). Trimming stripped 8 bases from V and 5 bases from J, with 24 bases between. Here the CDR3 DNA reads TGCAGTCGTACGATTCGGCCGGGACTTAGGACCGGGGAGCTGTTTTTT. Translating it yields CSRTIRPGLRTGELFF.

The sample holds many counts of this clonotype. The chain combines TRBV28 with TRBJ1-1; possibly TRBD1 for D (6 bases). The CDR3 runs to 15 residues. Germline V lookup: CDR1 MDHEN, CDR2 SYDVKM. V was pared by 6 bases and J by 2 bases, with 16 bases between. The CDR3 nucleotides read TGTGCCAGCAGGTTGACCGGGACACCCAACACTGAAGCTTTCTTT. Its protein product is CASRLTGTPNTEAFF.

This clonotype was found a few times. This sequence joins TRBV11-2 and TRBJ1-1; 9 bases line up with TRBD1. The J segment lost 6 bases and the V segment lost 4 bases, leaving 6 bases of the junction unmatched. The CDR3 extends over 14 amino acids. Germline assignment: CDR1 SGHAT and CDR2 FQNNGV. The CDR3 spells CASSSGQGISEAFF. The CDR3 coding sequence is TGTGCCAGCAGCTCGGGACAGGGAATCTCTGAAGCTTTCTTT.

The chain recombines TRBV28 with TRBJ1-2, with a weak D call TRBD1 (6 bases). CDR3 size: 15 residues. The V end lost 1 base, the J end lost 4 bases, and 13 bases lay between the germline ends. CDR1 is MDHEN, CDR2 SYDVKM, per germline. The CDR3 coding sequence is TGTGCCAGCAGTTTATACAGGGATGTTTTCTATGGCTACACCTTC. This encodes CASSLYRDVFYGYTF.

This clonotype came up a few times. The J gene is TRBJ1-1, the V gene TRBV7-8; perhaps TRBD1 as D (5 bases). The CDR3 is 13 residues long. CDR1 and CDR2 from the germline V gene are SGHVS and FQNEAQ. Trimming took off 0 bases at V and 6 bases at J, with 8 bases between the two ends. DNA of the CDR3: TGTGCCAGCAGCTTAGCAGGGGCGGCTGAAGCTTTCTTT. Translation gives CASSLAGAAEAFF.

The gene calls are TRBV6-5 and TRBJ2-1; 10 bases match TRBD2. The CDR3 is 16 residues long. CDR1 and CDR2 (germline): MNHEY, SVGAGI. The ends lost 0 bases at V and 10 bases at J; junction bases unmatched: 9. The CDR3 protein is CASSYSRSSGSREQFF. The CDR3 DNA is TGTGCCAGCAGTTACTCTCGGTCTAGCGGGAGTCGAGAGCAGTTCTTC.

The table lists this clonotype with a few counts. The chain employs TRBV29-1 and TRBJ2-3, with TRBD2 matching 10 bases. Trimming removed 0 bases from V and 5 bases from J; junction bases left unmatched: 11. Germline V gene data show CDR1 as SQVTM and CDR2 as ANQGSEA. The CDR3 runs to 17 residues. As DNA, the CDR3 is TGCAGCGTTGAAGACTCGTCTAGCGGGAGACATTTAGATACGCAGTATTTT. It translates to CSVEDSSSGRHLDTQYF.

V is TRBV2 and J is TRBJ2-1, with TRBD2 matching over 10 bases. The length of the CDR3 is 15 residues. The ends lost 8 bases at V and 1 base at J; junction bases unmatched: 5. Germline lookup yields CDR1 SNHLY and CDR2 FYNNEI. CDR3 DNA sequence: TGTGCCAGCCGAGCGGGACTAGCGTCCTACAATGAGCAGTTCTTC. It yields the protein CASRAGLASYNEQFF.